The 17 T cell receptor beta chains given below trace back to one sample, sequenced in a study of graft-versus-host responses after intestinal transplantation. Their recognized antigens are unknown. Produced via immunoSEQ multiplex PCR; TCRdb's table is partial and in-frame only. The data show around 120,000 clones, with just under 95% seen just once and 0.095% to 0.15% held by the top ten. Source: unstimulated CD4+ T cells sorted from spleen or lymph node cells, taken before intestinal transplant. The receptors were sampled from a human donor who received an intestinal transplant.

CDR3 in amino acids: CASRSSGTILETQYF. The CDR3 coding sequence is TGTGCCAGCAGATCTAGCGGGACGATACTAGAGACCCAGTACTTC. The chain uses TRBV28 and TRBJ2-5; the match to TRBD2 covers 9 bases. The length of the CDR3 is 15 residues. Germline V gene lookup returns CDR1 MDHEN and CDR2 SYDVKM. The trim removed 6 bases at V and 4 bases at J, leaving 9 bases unmatched.

The chain couples TRBV6-7 to TRBJ2-7; 9 bases fit TRBD2. TRBV6-7 carries the ORF label, with uncertain function. V shed 3 bases, J shed 6 bases, and the junction held 15 bases outside the gene matches. The CDR3 runs to 17 residues. CDR3 sequence (DNA): TGTGCCAGCAGTTATCGGTTGTGGAGCGGGAGGATCGGCGAGCAGTACTTC. It translates to CASSYRLWSGRIGEQYF.

This chain connects TRBV18 to TRBJ1-2, with TRBD1 matching 8 bases. The germline V gene encodes CDR1 KGHSH and CDR2 LQKENI. V dropped 0 bases and J dropped 7; count of bases not matched to a gene: 7. The CDR3 is made up of 15 amino acids. CDR3 sequence reads: CASSPPRTGSPGYTF. CDR3 in DNA: TGTGCCAGCTCACCACCCCGGACAGGGAGTCCTGGCTACACCTTC. The full variable domain, with the rest looked up from reference TRBV18 and TRBJ1-2, is NAGVMQNPRHLVRRRGQEARLRCSPMKGHSHVYWYRQLPEEGLKFMVYLQKENIIDESGMPKERFSAEFPKEGPSILRIQQVVRGDSAAYFCASSPPRTGSPGYTFGSGTRLTVV.

There are a few counts of this clone. This rearrangement joins TRBV5-1 to TRBJ1-2; D call uncertain. From germline, CDR1 is SGHRS and CDR2 YFSETQ. This CDR3 spans 13 amino acids. The ends were cut back, 0 bases at V and 6 bases at J, with 9 bases in the middle. The CDR3 spells CASSLAWGDGYTF. In nucleotides, the CDR3 is TGCGCCAGCAGCTTGGCCTGGGGAGATGGCTACACCTTC.

V usage is TRBV9 and J usage is TRBJ1-1; D is possibly TRBD1 (5 bases). Trimming cost V 0 bases and J 4 bases, with 10 bases left between them. CDR3 length equals 14 residues. Germline CDR1 reads SGDLS; CDR2 reads YYNGEE. The CDR3 sequence: CASSVDPGSTEAFF. In nucleotides, the CDR3 is TGTGCCAGCAGCGTAGACCCAGGGAGCACTGAAGCTTTCTTT.

In this sample, this clone turned up a few times. This sequence joins TRBV19 and TRBJ1-2, with 8 bases identical to TRBD1. This CDR3 has 15 residues. Unmatched junction bases numbered 11, after V lost 3 bases and J lost 8 bases. Germline lookup yields CDR1 LNHDA and CDR2 SQIVND (reference sequence). DNA for the CDR3: TGTGCCAGTAGTATCGGTAACAGGGGGGCAGGGGGCTACACCTTC. It codes for CASSIGNRGAGGYTF.

About this clone itself: Other DNA sequences in the sample encode the same CDR3. The chain uses TRBV19 and TRBJ1-2, with D unresolved. There are 12 residues in the CDR3. Germline values: CDR1 LNHDA, CDR2 SQIVND (reference sequence). The germline V and J ends were trimmed by 3 bases and 5 bases, with 7 bases remaining between them. The CDR3 nucleotides read TGTGCCAGTAGTATGCTCGGATATGGCTACACCTTC. Translating gives CASSMLGYGYTF.

The chain carries TRBV4-1 and TRBJ1-1; D not resolved. The length of the CDR3 is 15 residues. Per germline, CDR1 MGHRA and CDR2 YSYEKL. Trimming removed 0 bases from V and 1 base from J, with 9 bases in between. This CDR3 reads CASSQEALTNTEAFF. CDR3 in DNA: TGCGCCAGCAGCCAAGAAGCACTGACGAACACTGAAGCTTTCTTT.

J is TRBJ1-1 and V is TRBV28; D not resolved. Trimming took 6 bases from V and 6 from J, leaving 14 bases between them. Germline V gene lookup returns CDR1 MDHEN and CDR2 SYDVKM. This CDR3 comprises 13 residues. CDR3 in DNA: TGTGCCAGCAGCCTCTCCTCGGGCGCTGAAGCTTTCTTT. The encoded protein is CASSLSSGAEAFF.

The chain joins TRBV18 to TRBJ1-1; no clear D gene. V was clipped by 6 bases and J by 1 base, with 12 bases between them. In germline, CDR1 is KGHSH, CDR2 LQKENI. There are 14 residues in the CDR3. The DNA for the CDR3 is TGTGCCAGCTCGCAGCAGGCCACGAACACTGAAGCTTTCTTT. It encodes CASSQQATNTEAFF.

The chain couples TRBV14 to TRBJ2-7; weak D call: TRBD2 (6 bases). The CDR3 covers 15 residues. Trimming took 2 bases from V and 2 from J, leaving 13 bases between them. Germline CDR1 SGHDN, CDR2 FVKESK. The CDR3 DNA reads TGTGCCAGCAGCCAATCCCAGGGCGGGACCTACGAGCAGTACTTC. Amino acids: CASSQSQGGTYEQYF.

The V call is TRBV11-3, the J call TRBJ1-1; TRBD1 aligns across 10 bases. This CDR3 is 14 amino acids long. Looked up from germline, CDR1 is SGHNT and CDR2 is YENEEA. V dropped 1 base and J dropped 6; count of bases not matched to a gene: 2. CDR3 coding DNA: TGTGCCAGCAGCTTAGGACAGGGGGCATCTGAAGCTTTCTTT. Its protein product is CASSLGQGASEAFF.

This chain connects TRBV30 to TRBJ1-5; D unclear. Germline CDR1 and CDR2: GTSNPN and SVGIG (reference sequence). Trimming pared 0 bases from V and 3 bases from J, leaving 6 bases between. CDR3 size: 13 residues. The CDR3 region is CAWSVQINQPQHF. CDR3 nucleotides: TGTGCCTGGAGTGTGCAGATCAATCAGCCCCAGCATTTT.

This sequence joins TRBV6-5 and TRBJ2-7; TRBD1 aligns across 8 bases. Germline CDR1 reads MNHEY; CDR2 reads SVGAGI. The V and J ends lost 5 bases and 6 bases, in that order; junction bases with no gene match: 3. The CDR3 is made up of 12 amino acids. The CDR3 protein is CASSGTGGEQYF. In nucleotides, the CDR3 is TGTGCCAGCAGTGGGACAGGTGGCGAGCAGTACTTC.

As DNA, the CDR3 is TGTGCCAGCGGGGTGCAAGAGACCCAGTACTTC. Translating gives CASGVQETQYF. This chain links TRBV2 with TRBJ2-5; D is uncertain. Germline V gene sequence: CDR1 SNHLY, CDR2 FYNNEI. The CDR3 extends over 11 amino acids. Trimming took 8 bases from V and 2 from J, leaving 6 bases between them.

This sequence joins TRBV27 and TRBJ1-2; D not resolved. CDR1 is MNHEY and CDR2 is SMNVEV in the germline V gene (reference sequence). This CDR3 comprises 13 residues. Between the trimmed V and J ends, which lost 2 bases and 4 bases, there was a span of 8 bases. In DNA, the CDR3 is TGTGCCAGCAGTTTAGTGGCAGGCTATGGCTACACCTTC. It codes for CASSLVAGYGYTF.

The chain joins TRBV28 to TRBJ1-2; D is unresolved. The V gene's germline CDR1 is MDHEN and CDR2 SYDVKM. The CDR3 is 16 residues long. V was cut by 4 bases and J by 4 bases, with 19 bases left in between. The CDR3 nucleotides are TGTGCCAGCAGTTCCCTTTTATACGTGGGTAGCTATGGCTACACCTTC. Translation gives CASSSLLYVGSYGYTF.